This T cell receptor (beta chain) was profiled in a study of CD8+CD57+ T cells in acquired aplastic anemia. Whole-study context: When averaged, DNA from sorted CD4+ and CD8+ cells came to about 2.9 ug.

Findings and caveats of the study: It was found that more than 25 CD8+ CDR3 sequences were shared between patients and controls.

CDR3 length: 13 residues. Germline loops: CDR1 DFQATT, CDR2 SNEGSKA (reference sequence). V shed 8 bases and J shed 2 bases, with 15 bases lying between them. On this clonotype: The antigen remains unidentified.

Genomic DNA acted as the template from which TCR beta VDJ combination and CDR3 sequence profiling were carried out. A single record per CDR3 protein comes from TCRdb applying MiXCR to the reads. Among about 270,000 distinct CDR3 sequences listed, approximately 55% were seen once. This chain links TRBV20-1 with TRBJ2-5, with D tentatively TRBD2 (6 bases). Sequencing input: sorted CD4+, CD8+, or CD8+CD57+ T cells (not recorded which) from PBMCs. This sequence was found in a human donor with severe aplastic anemia or a healthy control (not recorded which). This chain's CDR3 is CSSGGIGQETQYF. DNA of the CDR3: TGCAGTTCTGGGGGGATAGGTCAAGAGACCCAGTACTTC.